This record covers a single T cell receptor beta chain. Its recognized antigen is unknown. Base-call qualities are not available, and no considerably larger clone is one nucleotide away. The time point label, as the study defines it: baseline before first vaccination. Vaccinee samples were obtained from the UK trials COV001 and COV002, which included a single-blind randomized controlled phase 2/3 trial of AZD1222 (ChAdOx1 nCoV-19) in healthy adults. Trial participant PBMC samples were collected at day 0 and day 28 after the second dose for TCRbeta chain sequencing. The trim is 1 base for V and 2 bases for J, with a gap of 6 bases between the germline ends. Measured from the cysteine to the phenylalanine, the CDR3 is 13 residues long. Only the CDR3 DNA is retained, 39 bases long and in frame from the first base. CDR1 and CDR2, looked up from the germline V gene (reference sequence), are LNHNV and YYDKDF.

The CDR3 regions of human TCRbeta chains were analyzed by immunosequencing. The source study handled its data this way. Repertoire TCRs were matched against a reference library of SARS-CoV-2-specific TCRs generated with the MIRA antigen-specificity platform. Breadth was defined as the fraction of unique TCRs that were SARS-CoV-2-associated, and depth was defined as the fraction of total T cells that were SARS-CoV-2-associated. Using the MIRA data, each spike-specific TCR was mapped to the spike region that the TCR reacts to and placed in a CD4 or CD8 class. Log10-transformed breadth and depth values were compared by one-way ANOVA with Sidak's multiple comparisons tests. TCRdb holds this immuneACCESS table with in-frame rearrangements only. Some clones are missing; in checked studies, unresolved V genes explain under half, and the rest has no known cause. For V, J and clone size, that table is used; D and trimming come from the DNA. The sample contains about 150,000 clones, roughly 88% of them found a single time. The top ten clonotypes cover around 15% of the sample.

The data belong to a study of T cell responses to AZD1222 COVID-19 vaccine (dated by TCRdb to the early 2020s). For the wider study: AZD1222 recipients whose second dose came at about 4 weeks and those whose second dose came at about 12 weeks were combined into one group, since spike-specific TCR depth and breadth did not differ between the two schedules. TCR sequencing was performed for more than 230 trial participants, of whom some 200 were given two doses of AZD1222 and around 25 were given two doses of MenACWY control vaccine. Trial participants were enrolled by age into 18-55, 56-69 and 70-plus year subgroups, with roughly 150, 30 and 60 TCR-sequenced participants respectively. What the research found in general, with its limitations: A significant rise in spike-specific TCR breadth and depth was observed after two AZD1222 doses relative to day 0 and relative to MenACWY recipients. No day 14 peak-response samples were available, so repertoires were characterized only after the peak T cell response. CD4 TCRs associated with the vaccine covered the entire spike protein, and the dominant responses were in regions 160-218 and 743-854. Participants were mostly white British, with more females than males. The authors suggested clonal diversity may have been underestimated. Reportedly, close to half of the unique spike-specific TCRs recognized epitopes lying outside the regions that are mutated in the B.1.351 and B.1.1.7 variants. The 56-69-year group was small, and its depth increase did not reach significance, likely because of low power. Only five or six AZD1222 recipients were SARS-CoV-2 seropositive at baseline, limiting conclusions about previously exposed vaccinees.

The sample in question was peripheral blood, obtained on day 0 of AZD1222 vaccination. The TCR originated in an adult in good health. The chain couples TRBV15 to TRBJ2-7; there is no confident call for the D gene. The DNA reads TGTGCCACCAGCAGAGGGCGGACCTACGAGCAGTACTTC. This is translated as CATSRGRTYEQYF.